This T cell receptor (beta chain) was sequenced in a study of cytomegalovirus exposure and HLA in healthy donors. Findings of the study overall: Fewer than 200 TCR beta chains were listed as cytomegalovirus-associated. According to an earlier analysis, most TCR beta V segments yielded productive rearrangements about 87% or about 30% of the time.

V lost 2 bases and J lost 3; bases outside the gene matches: 14. The CDR3 loop spans 18 amino acids. Per the germline V gene, CDR1 is SGHAT and CDR2 is FQNNGV. Points on this clone: Its antigen remains unknown.

With 60 Vbeta and 13 Jbeta primers, the PCR was carried out. The assay was immunoSEQ multiplex PCR, and TCRdb's table has in-frame clones only and misses some. The sample yields some 140,000 clones, 79% seen once. The TCR comes from a man aged 18 to 29 in good health and CMV-seronegative. This rearrangement joins TRBV11-2 to TRBJ2-5, with TRBD1 matching over 8 bases. The sequenced material came from PBMCs. CDR3 sequence: CASSLTYQGAGREETQYF. CDR3 nucleotide sequence: TGTGCCAGCAGCTTAACATACCAGGGGGCAGGAAGGGAAGAGACCCAGTACTTC.